The clone carrying this T cell receptor beta chain was counted once. This record belongs to a study of blood T cell repertoires in COVID-19. At the level of the study: The study drew acute and convalescent COVID-19 samples from the United States, Italy and Spain.

Method: immunoSEQ multiplex PCR; TCRdb's copy keeps in-frame clones and lacks some. The sample yields some 69,000 clones, approximately 80% seen once. The CDR3 totals 11 residues. V gave up 3 bases and J gave up 11 bases, with 10 bases separating them. Germline V gene sequence: CDR1 MDHEN, CDR2 SYDVKM. This sequence originates from a woman in her 70s with acute or convalescent COVID-19. The chain employs TRBV28 and TRBJ1-1; no definite D call. Sequencing input: peripheral blood. CDR3 region: CASSFPRVAFF. The CDR3 region has the DNA TGTGCCAGCAGTTTCCCCCGAGTGGCTTTCTTT.